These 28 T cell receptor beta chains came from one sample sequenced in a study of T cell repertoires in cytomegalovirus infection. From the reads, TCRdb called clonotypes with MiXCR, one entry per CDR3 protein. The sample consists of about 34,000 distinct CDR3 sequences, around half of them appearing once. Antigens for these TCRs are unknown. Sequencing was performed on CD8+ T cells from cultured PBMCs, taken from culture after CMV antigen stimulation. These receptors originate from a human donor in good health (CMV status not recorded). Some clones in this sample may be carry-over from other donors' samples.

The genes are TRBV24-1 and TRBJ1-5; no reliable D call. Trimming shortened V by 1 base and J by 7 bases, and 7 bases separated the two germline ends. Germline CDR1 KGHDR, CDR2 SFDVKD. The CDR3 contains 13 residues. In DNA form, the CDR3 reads TGTGCCACCAGTGATTTCGGAAACCAGCCCCAGCATTTT. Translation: CATSDFGNQPQHF.

The CDR3 DNA sequence: TGCGCCAGCAGCCAATACAGGACCAATGAGCAGTTCTTC. Translation: CASSQYRTNEQFF. The V call is TRBV4-1, the J call TRBJ2-1; D is possibly TRBD1 (5 bases). The CDR3 has 13 residues. V was pared by 2 bases and J by 6 bases, with 8 bases between. Per germline, CDR1 MGHRA and CDR2 YSYEKL.

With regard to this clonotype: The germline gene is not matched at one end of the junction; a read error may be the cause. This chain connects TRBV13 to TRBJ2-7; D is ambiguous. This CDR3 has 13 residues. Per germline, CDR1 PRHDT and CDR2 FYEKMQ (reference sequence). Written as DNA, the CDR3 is TGCGCCAGCAGCTTGTCCCAGGTCTACGAGCAGTACTTC. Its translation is CASSLSQVYEQYF.

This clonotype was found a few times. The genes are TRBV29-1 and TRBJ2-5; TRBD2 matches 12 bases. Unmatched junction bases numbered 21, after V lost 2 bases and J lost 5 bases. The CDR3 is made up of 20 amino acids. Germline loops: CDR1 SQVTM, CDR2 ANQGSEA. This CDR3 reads CSVELLEGLAGLPGLETQYF. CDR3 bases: TGCAGCGTTGAATTGCTGGAGGGACTAGCGGGCCTCCCAGGGTTGGAGACCCAGTACTTC.

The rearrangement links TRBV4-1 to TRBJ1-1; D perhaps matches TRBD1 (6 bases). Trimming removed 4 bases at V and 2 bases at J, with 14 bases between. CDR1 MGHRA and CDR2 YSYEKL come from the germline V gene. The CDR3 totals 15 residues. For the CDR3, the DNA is TGCGCCAGCAGCCCAGAGGGGGACACAAACACTGAAGCTTTCTTT. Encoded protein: CASSPEGDTNTEAFF.

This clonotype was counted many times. The CDR3 loop reads CASSLAWFREDTQYF. CDR3 sequence (DNA): TGTGCCAGCAGCTTAGCTTGGTTTAGGGAAGATACGCAGTATTTT. The rearrangement links TRBV7-6 to TRBJ2-3, with no clear D. CDR3 length equals 15 residues. Trimming removed 0 bases at V and 5 bases at J, with 12 bases between. Germline-derived CDR1 and CDR2 are SGHVS and FNYEAQ.

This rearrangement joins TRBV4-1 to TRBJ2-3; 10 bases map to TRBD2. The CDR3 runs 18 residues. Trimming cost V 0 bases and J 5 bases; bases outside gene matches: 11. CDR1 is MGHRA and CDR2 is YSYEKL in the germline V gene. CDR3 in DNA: TGCGCCAGCAGCCAAGATGGGCAGCGGGAGGGCCGGGGAGATACGCAGTATTTT. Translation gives CASSQDGQREGRGDTQYF.

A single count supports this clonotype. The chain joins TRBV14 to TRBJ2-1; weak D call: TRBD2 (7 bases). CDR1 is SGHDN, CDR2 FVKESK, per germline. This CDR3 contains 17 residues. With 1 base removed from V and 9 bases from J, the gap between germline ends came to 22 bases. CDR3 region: CASSQGWLAEGGGEQFF. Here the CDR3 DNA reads TGTGCCAGCAGCCAAGGATGGCTAGCGGAGGGGGGGGGTGAGCAGTTCTTC. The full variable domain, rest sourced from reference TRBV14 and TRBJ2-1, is EAGVTQFPSHSVIEKGQTVTLRCDPISGHDNLYWYRRVMGKEIKFLLHFVKESKQDESGMPNNRFLAERTGGTYSTLKVQPAELEDSGVYFCASSQGWLAEGGGEQFFGPGTRLTVL.

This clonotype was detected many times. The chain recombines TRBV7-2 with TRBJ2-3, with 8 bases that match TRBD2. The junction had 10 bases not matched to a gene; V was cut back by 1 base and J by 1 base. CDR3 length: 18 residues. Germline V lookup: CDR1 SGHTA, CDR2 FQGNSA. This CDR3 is CASSLGGGITIRTDTQYF. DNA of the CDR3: TGTGCCAGCAGCTTAGGCGGGGGGATTACAATTCGCACAGATACGCAGTATTTT.

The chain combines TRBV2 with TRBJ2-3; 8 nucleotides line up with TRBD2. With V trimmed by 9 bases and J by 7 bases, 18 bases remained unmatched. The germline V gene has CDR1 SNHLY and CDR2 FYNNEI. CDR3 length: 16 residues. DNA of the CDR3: TGTGCCAGATATACCGGGACTAGAGGGCCGGGGAATACGCAGTATTTT. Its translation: CARYTGTRGPGNTQYF. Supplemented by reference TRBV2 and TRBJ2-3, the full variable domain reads EPEVTQTPSHQVTQMGQEVILRCVPISNHLYFYWYRQILGQKVEFLVSFYNNEISEKSEIFDDQFSVERPDGSNFTLKIRSTKLEDSAMYFCARYTGTRGPGNTQYFGPGTRLTVL.

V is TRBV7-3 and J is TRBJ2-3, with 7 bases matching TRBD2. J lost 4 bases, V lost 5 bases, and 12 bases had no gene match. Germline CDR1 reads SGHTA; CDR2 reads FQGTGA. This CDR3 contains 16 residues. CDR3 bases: TGTGCCAGCAGCCCCACCCCTATCGGGAGGTCAGATACGCAGTATTTT. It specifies CASSPTPIGRSDTQYF. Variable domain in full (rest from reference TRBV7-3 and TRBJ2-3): GAGVSQTPSNKVTEKGKYVELRCDPISGHTALYWYRQSLGQGPEFLIYFQGTGAADDSGLPNDRFFAVRPEGSVSTLKIQRTERGDSAVYLCASSPTPIGRSDTQYFGPGTRLTVL.

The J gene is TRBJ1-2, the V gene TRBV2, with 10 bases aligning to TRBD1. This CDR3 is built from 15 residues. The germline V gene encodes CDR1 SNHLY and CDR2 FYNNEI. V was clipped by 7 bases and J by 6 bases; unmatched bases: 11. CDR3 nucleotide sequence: TGTGCCAGCAATGCGGGGGACAGGGGTGTCGATGGCTACACCTTC. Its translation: CASNAGDRGVDGYTF.

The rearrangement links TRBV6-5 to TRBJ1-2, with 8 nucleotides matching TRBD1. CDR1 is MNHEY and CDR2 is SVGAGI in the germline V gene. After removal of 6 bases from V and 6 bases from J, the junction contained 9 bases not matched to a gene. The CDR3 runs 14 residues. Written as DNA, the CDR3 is TGTGCCAGCAGCGGACAGGGATACAACGATGGCTACACCTTC. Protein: CASSGQGYNDGYTF.

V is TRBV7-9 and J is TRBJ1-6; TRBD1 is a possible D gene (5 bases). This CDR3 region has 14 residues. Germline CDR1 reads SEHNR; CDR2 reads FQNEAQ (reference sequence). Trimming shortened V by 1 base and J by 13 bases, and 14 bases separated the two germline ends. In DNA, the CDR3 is TGTGCCAGCAGCTTAGACGGCGGGGGTAAGCCCCTCCACTTT. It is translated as CASSLDGGGKPLHF. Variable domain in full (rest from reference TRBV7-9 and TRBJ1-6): DTGVSQNPRHKITKRGQNVTFRCDPISEHNRLYWYRQTLGQGPEFLTYFQNEAQLEKSRLLSDRFSAERPKGSFSTLEIQRTEQGDSAMYLCASSLDGGGKPLHFGNGTRLTVT.

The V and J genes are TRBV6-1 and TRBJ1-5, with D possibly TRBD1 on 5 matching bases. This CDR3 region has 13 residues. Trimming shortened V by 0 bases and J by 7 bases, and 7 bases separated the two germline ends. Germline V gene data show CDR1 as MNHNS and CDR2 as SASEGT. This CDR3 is CASSEAGEQPQHF. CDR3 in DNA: TGTGCCAGCAGTGAAGCAGGGGAACAGCCCCAGCATTTT.

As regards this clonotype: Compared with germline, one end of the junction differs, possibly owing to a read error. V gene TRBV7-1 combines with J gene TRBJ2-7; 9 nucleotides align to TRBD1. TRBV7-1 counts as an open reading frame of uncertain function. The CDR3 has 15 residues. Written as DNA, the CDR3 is TGTGACAGCAGTGACCGGTACAGGGGGCTCTACGAGCATTACTTC. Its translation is CDSSDRYRGLYEHYF.

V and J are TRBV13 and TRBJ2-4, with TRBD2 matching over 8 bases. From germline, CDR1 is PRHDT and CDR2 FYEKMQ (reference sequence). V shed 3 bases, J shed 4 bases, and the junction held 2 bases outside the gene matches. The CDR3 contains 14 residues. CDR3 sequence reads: CASSFGGEKNIQYF. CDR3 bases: TGTGCCAGCAGCTTCGGGGGGGAAAAAAACATTCAGTACTTC.

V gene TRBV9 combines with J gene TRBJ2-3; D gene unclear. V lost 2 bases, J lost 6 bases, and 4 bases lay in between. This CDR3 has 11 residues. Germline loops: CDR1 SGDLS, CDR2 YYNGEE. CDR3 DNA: TGTGCCAGCAGCGTTGGTGATACGCAGTATTTT. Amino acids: CASSVGDTQYF.

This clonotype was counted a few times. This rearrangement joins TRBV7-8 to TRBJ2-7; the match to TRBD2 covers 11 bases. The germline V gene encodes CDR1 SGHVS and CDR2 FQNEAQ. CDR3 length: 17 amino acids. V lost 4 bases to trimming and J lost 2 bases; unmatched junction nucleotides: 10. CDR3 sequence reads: CASSSFRLAGKTYEQYF. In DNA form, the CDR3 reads TGTGCCAGCAGCTCCTTCAGACTAGCGGGGAAAACCTACGAGCAGTACTTC.

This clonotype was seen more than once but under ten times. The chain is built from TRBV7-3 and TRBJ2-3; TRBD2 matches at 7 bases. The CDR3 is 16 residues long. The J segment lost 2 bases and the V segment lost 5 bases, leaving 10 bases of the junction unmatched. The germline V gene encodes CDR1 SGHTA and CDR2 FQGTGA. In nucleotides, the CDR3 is TGTGCCAGCAGCCCCGGGGGGAGCGGGCACACAGATACGCAGTATTTT. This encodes CASSPGGSGHTDTQYF.

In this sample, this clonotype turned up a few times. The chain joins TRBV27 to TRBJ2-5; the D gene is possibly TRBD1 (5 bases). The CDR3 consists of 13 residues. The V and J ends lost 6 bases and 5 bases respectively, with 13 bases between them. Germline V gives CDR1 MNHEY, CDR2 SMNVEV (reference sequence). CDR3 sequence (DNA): TGTGCCAGCAGCCGACAGCCTGGGGAGACCCAGTACTTC. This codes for CASSRQPGETQYF.

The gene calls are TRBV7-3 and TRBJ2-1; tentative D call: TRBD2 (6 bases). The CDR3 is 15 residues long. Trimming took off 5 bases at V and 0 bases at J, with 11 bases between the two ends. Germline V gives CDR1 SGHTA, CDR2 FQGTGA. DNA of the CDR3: TGTGCCAGCAGCAACCTAGCGAGCTCCTACAATGAGCAGTTCTTC. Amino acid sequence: CASSNLASSYNEQFF.

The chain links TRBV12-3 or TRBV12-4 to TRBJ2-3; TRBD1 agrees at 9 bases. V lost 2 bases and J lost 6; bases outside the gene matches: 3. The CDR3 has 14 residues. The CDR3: CASSLRQGGDTQYF. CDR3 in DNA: TGTGCCAGCAGTTTACGACAGGGGGGGGATACGCAGTATTTT.

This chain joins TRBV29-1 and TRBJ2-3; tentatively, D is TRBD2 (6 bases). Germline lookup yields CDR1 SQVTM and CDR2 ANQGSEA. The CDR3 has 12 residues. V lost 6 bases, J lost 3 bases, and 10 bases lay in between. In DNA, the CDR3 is TGCAGCGTCTCCAGCGGGACAGATACGCAGTATTTT. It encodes CSVSSGTDTQYF.

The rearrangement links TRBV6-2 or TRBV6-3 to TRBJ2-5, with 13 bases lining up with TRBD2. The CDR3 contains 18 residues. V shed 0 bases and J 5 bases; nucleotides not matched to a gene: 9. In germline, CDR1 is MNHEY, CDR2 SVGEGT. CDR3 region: CASSYSIGTSGDDETQYF. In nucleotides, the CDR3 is TGTGCCAGCAGTTACTCGATTGGGACTAGCGGGGATGACGAGACCCAGTACTTC.

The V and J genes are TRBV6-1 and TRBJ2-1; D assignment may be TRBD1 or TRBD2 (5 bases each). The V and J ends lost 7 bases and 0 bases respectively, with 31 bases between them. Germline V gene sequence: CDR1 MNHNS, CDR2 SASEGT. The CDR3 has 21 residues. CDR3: CASTLFRVPALGPSSYNEQFF. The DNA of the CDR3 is TGTGCCAGCACCCTGTTTAGGGTTCCCGCTCTGGGACCAAGCTCCTACAATGAGCAGTTCTTC.

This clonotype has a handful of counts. CDR3 amino acids: CASSLPDSQETQYF. The CDR3 DNA reads TGTGCCAGCAGCCTCCCAGACTCCCAAGAGACCCAGTACTTC. J is TRBJ2-5 and V is TRBV7-6; no definite D call. The CDR3 loop spans 14 amino acids. Trimming cost V 5 bases and J 1 base, with 11 bases left between them. CDR1 and CDR2 (germline): SGHVS, FNYEAQ.

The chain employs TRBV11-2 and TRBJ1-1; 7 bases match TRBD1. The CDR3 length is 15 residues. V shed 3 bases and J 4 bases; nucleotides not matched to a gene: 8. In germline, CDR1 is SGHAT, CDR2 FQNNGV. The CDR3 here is CASSLMTGLVTEAFF. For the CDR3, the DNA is TGTGCCAGCAGCTTGATGACAGGGTTAGTCACTGAAGCTTTCTTT.